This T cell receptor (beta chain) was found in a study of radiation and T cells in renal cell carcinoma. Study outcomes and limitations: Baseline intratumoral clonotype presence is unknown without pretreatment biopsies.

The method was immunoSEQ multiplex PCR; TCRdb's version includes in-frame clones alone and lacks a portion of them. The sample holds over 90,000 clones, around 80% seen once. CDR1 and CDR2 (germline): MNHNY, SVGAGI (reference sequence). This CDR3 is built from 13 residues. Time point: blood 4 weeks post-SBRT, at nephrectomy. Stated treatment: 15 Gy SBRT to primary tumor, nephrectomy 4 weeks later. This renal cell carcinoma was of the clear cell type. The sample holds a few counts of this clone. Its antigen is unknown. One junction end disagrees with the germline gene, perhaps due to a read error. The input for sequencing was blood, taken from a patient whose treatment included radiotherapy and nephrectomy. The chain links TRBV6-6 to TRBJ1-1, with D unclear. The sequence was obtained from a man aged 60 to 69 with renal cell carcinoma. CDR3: CASSYSGNAEAFF. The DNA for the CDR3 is TGTGCCAGCAGTTACTCGGGGAACGCTGAAGCTTTCTTT.